What follows is one T cell receptor (beta chain) and its context. Per the study methods: Counts of nucleated cells, estimated from reference gene primer amplification, were obtained. Method: immunoSEQ multiplex PCR; TCRdb's copy keeps in-frame clones and lacks some. V, J and clone size are taken as reported in that table, and D and trimming were inferred from the DNA itself. The table includes around 81,000 clones, around 80% detected once. This CDR3 has 11 residues. The ends were cut back, 8 bases at V and 6 bases at J, with 10 bases in the middle. CDR1 MNHEY and CDR2 SVGAGI come from the germline V gene. The data are from a study of blood T cell repertoires in COVID-19. Looking at the study overall: Samples came from the United States, Italy and Spain, spanning acute and convalescent COVID-19.

This TCR came from a human donor in a cohort sampled during active COVID-19. This rearrangement joins TRBV6-5 to TRBJ1-2, with TRBD1 as a possible D gene (6 bases). The source material was peripheral blood. DNA for the CDR3: TGTGCCAGCGGCAGGGGAAATGGCTACACCTTC. Protein sequence: CASGRGNGYTF.